What follows is one TCR beta chain and its context. The record originates from a study of blood T cells in healthy people across ages. For the second PCR, which ran for about 6 to 12 cycles, a sample-barcoded 5' primer and a J-beta primer mix were used. Every cDNA molecule bore a tag from a template-switch adaptor containing 12 random nucleotides. All samples yielded 2.5 million or more CDR3-containing paired-end reads. TCRdb fed the 5' RACE reads into MiXCR, producing one record per CDR3 protein. The table has fewer than 750,000 distinct CDR3 sequences, 45% to 60% seen once; the top ten hold roughly 14%. Each donor had 7.5 to 10 milliliters of peripheral blood drawn. No fewer than 5.5 micrograms of total RNA were isolated from every sample. Germline CDR1 and CDR2: KGHDR and SFDVKD. This CDR3 has 15 amino acids. The junction had 8 bases not matched to a gene; V was cut back by 5 bases and J by 5 bases.

This chain links TRBV24-1 with TRBJ2-1; 7 bases map to TRBD1. The clonotype comes from a woman of 80 years or more in good health. The sample consisted of blood. CDR3 coding DNA: TGTGCCACCAGTGGCCCCGGGACAGCTAACAATGAGCAGTTCTTC. As protein: CATSGPGTANNEQFF.